This TCR beta chain was observed in a study of blood T cells in healthy people across ages. Of note for this clonotype: Its target is unknown.

Every sample gave at least 5 micrograms of total RNA when it was extracted. A second roughly 6 to 11 cycle PCR used barcoded and J-beta primers. TCRdb reprocessed the 5' RACE reads via MiXCR and lists one record per CDR3 protein. The sample holds about 580,000 distinct CDR3 sequences, around 48% seen once. Findings and limits, study-wide: Roughly linear age-related decline in beta diversity appeared, significant by age 40.

The sequenced sample consisted of blood. The source is a man older than 75 in good health.

For the CDR3, the DNA is TGTGCCAGCAGTGAACTAGCGGGAACCTACAATGAGCAGTTCTTC. It translates to CASSELAGTYNEQFF. The rearrangement joins TRBV25-1 to TRBJ2-1; 9 positions match TRBD2. This CDR3 contains 15 residues. Germline CDR1 is MGHDK and CDR2 is SYGVNS. The trim removed 2 bases at V and 2 bases at J, leaving 1 base unmatched.